The rows below give T cell receptor beta chains drawn from one sample of a study of blood T cell repertoires in COVID-19. Generated by immunoSEQ multiplex PCR, the TCRdb table keeps only in-frame clones and is missing some. Here the sample spans 60,000 or so clones, approximately 78% being singletons. Sequenced: peripheral blood. The origin of the receptors is a man older than 75 with acute or convalescent COVID-19. The conserved cysteine and the conserved F or W are not part of the CDR3 here. The order of the fields is V gene, CDR3 protein.

TRBV3-1/TRBV3-2	ASSLREDYYGYT
TRBV18	ASSPRRRDNQPQH
TRBV5-1	ASSLRPGGSYNEQF
TRBV6-5	ASSLPRNTEAF
TRBV11-2	ASSSRQKGNTIY
TRBV7-6	ASSLAGTGPREQY
TRBV28	ASTVTGGRGAF
TRBV5-4	ASSSGQSMNTEAF
TRBV7-9	ASSFSQGAYEQY
TRBV23-1	ASSLMYGTGDRGRNYGYT
TRBV10-3	AISEQNVYGYT
TRBV4-1	ASSRGGAYGYT
TRBV6-5	ASNRDPSGNTIY
TRBV9	ASSEAGTGADNEQF
TRBV2	ASRLDRNTGELF
TRBV29-1	SVAGQGGDYGYT
TRBV3-1/TRBV3-2	ASSQGRLTGNTIY
TRBV3-1/TRBV3-2	ASSRGTAGGEQY
TRBV28	ASSVLGGTEAF
TRBV5-4	ASSSRDRGVLDTEAF
TRBV3-1/TRBV3-2	ASSQESRIYGYT
TRBV2	ASSDASGGRGTQY
TRBV19	ATTAKITQGHTIY
TRBV11-3	ASSLRGSSYNEQF
TRBV7-2	ASSFPGQANTEAF
TRBV10-2	ASSKLTSGALSTQETQY
TRBV5-1	ASSLGQARNEKLF
TRBV2	ASINSVNTEAF
TRBV14	ASSQDPGRRNTIY
TRBV18	ASSPGTPSNQPQH
TRBV29-1	SVDTGTQETQY
TRBV7-9	ASSLIEAPDTQY
TRBV4-1	ASSRGQNYEQY
TRBV18	ASSPQTTHYGYT
TRBV10-3	AISDGTGARSNQPQH
TRBV6-5	ASSSSDDRAGGYT
TRBV19	ASSIAQGSSYNSPLH
TRBV27	ASSFPGAGGTDTQY
TRBV6-5	ASSYLGQGGEQY
TRBV2	ASSEWGRYDEKLF
TRBV2	ASSGSGGPAYEQY
TRBV12-5	ASGLGRGPGLASNSYEQY
TRBV10-3	AISSGQTTDTQY
TRBV7-2	ASSSTSGGGETQY
TRBV6-5	ASSSGQIGYT
TRBV7-9	ASSLGETAGRDTQY
TRBV11-3	ASSLGLANYNEQF
TRBV5-4	ASTAPGGDVGELF
TRBV7-9	ASSGQGLDGYT
TRBV7-3	ASSLRGDRANTEAF
TRBV6-6	ASGAGITEAF
TRBV6-5	ASKDGKETQY